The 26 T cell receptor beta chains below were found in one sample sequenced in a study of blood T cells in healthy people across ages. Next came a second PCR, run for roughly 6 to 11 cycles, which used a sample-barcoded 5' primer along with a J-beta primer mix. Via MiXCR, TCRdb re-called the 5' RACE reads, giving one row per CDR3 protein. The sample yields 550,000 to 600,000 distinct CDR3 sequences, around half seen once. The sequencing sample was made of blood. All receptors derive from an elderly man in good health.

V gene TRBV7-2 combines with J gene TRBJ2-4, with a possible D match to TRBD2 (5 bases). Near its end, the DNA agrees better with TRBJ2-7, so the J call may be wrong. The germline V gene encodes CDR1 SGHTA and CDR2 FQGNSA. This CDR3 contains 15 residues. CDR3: CASSLGGVSTYEQYF. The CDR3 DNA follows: TGTGCCAGCAGCCTTGGAGGAGTCTCAACCTACGAGCAGTACTTC.

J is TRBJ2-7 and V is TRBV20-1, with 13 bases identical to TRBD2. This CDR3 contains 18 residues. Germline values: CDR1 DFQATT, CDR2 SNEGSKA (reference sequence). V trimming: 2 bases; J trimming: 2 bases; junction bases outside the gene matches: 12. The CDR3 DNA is TGCAGTGCTAGATCTGTTCGGACTAGCGGGGGTCGTCCCTACGAGCAGTACTTC. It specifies CSARSVRTSGGRPYEQYF.

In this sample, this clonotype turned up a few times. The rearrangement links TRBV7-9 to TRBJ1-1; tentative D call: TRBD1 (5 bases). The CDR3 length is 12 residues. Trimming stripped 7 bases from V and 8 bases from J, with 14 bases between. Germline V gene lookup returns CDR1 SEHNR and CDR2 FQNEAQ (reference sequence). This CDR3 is CASIQVEGEAFF. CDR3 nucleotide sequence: TGTGCCAGCATCCAGGTGGAGGGGGAAGCTTTCTTT.

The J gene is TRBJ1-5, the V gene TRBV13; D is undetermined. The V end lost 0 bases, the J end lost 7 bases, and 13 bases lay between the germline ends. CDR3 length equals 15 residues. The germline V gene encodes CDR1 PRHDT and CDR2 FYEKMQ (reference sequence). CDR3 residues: CASSLGAAERQPQHF. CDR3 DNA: TGTGCCAGCAGCTTAGGGGCGGCCGAGCGGCAGCCCCAGCATTTT.

This CDR3 is CSAPPRTSGTLYEQFF. In nucleotides, the CDR3 is TGCAGTGCCCCCCCGCGGACTAGCGGCACCCTTTACGAGCAGTTCTTC. The chain combines TRBV20-1 with TRBJ2-1; 10 bases are a match to TRBD2. CDR3 length: 16 residues. The germline V gene encodes CDR1 DFQATT and CDR2 SNEGSKA (reference sequence). V shed 6 bases, J shed 10 bases, and the junction held 18 bases outside the gene matches.

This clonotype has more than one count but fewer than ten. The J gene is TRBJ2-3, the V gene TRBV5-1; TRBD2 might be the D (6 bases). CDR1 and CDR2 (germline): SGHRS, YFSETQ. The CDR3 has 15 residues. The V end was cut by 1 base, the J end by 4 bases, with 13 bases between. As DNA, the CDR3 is TGCGCCAGCAGCTTGTCGGGAGTGAGGTCAGATACGCAGTATTTT. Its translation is CASSLSGVRSDTQYF.

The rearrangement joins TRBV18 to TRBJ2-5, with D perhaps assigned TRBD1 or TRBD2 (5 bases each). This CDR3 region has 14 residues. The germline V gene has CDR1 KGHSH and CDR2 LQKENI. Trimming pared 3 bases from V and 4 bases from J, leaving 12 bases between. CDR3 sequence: CASSPWTQGETQYF. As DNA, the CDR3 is TGTGCCAGCTCACCCTGGACTCAGGGAGAGACCCAGTACTTC.

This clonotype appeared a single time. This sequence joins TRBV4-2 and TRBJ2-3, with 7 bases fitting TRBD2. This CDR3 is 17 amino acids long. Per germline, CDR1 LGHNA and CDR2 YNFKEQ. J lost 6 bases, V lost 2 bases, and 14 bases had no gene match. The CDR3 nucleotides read TGTGCCAGCAGCCAACTGACTGGCGGGAGTGGGGGGGATACGCAGTATTTT. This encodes CASSQLTGGSGGDTQYF.

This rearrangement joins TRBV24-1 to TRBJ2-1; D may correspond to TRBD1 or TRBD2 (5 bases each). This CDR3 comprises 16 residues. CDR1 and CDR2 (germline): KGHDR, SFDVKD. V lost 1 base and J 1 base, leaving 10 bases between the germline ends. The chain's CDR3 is CATSDFRGGSYNEQFF. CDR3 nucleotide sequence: TGTGCCACCAGTGATTTCCGGGGCGGGTCCTACAATGAGCAGTTCTTC.

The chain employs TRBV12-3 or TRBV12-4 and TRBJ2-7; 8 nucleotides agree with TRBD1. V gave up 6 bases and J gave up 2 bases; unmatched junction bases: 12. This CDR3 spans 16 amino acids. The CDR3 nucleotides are TGTGCCAGCAGCTCCACCCGGGACAGGTCTCCCTACGAGCAGTACTTC. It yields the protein CASSSTRDRSPYEQYF.

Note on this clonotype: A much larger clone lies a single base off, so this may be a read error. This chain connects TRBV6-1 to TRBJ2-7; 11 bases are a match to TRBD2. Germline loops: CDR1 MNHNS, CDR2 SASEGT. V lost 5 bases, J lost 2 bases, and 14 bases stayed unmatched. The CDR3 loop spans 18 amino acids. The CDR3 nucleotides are TGTGCCAGCAGTCGAGGGACTAGCGGCGCACGCATAGCCTACGAGCAGTACTTC. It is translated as CASSRGTSGARIAYEQYF.

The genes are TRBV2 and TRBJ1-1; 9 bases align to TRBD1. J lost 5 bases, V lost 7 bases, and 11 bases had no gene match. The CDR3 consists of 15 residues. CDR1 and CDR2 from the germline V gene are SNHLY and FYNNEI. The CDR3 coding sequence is TGTGCCAGCAAGGAGACAGGGGGTGAGGGGACTGAAGCTTTCTTT. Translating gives CASKETGGEGTEAFF.

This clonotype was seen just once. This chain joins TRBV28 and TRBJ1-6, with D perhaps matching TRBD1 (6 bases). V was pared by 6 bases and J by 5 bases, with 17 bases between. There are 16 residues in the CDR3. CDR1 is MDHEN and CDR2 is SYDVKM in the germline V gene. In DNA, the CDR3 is TGTGCCAGCAGGCAGAGTACAGGGACTGATAATTCACCCCTCCACTTT. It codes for CASRQSTGTDNSPLHF.

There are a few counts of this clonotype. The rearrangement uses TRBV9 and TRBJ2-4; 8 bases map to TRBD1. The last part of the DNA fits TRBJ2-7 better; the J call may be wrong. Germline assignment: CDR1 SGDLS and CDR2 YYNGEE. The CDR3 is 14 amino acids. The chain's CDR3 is CASSVTTGAHEQYF. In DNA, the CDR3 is TGTGCCAGCAGCGTAACGACAGGGGCGCACGAGCAGTACTTC.

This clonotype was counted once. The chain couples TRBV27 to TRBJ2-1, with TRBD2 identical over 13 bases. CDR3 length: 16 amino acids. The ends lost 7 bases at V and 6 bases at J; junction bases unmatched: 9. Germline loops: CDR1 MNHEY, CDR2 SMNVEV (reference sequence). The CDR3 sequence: CASNALAGGWSNEQFF. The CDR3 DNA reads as TGTGCCAGCAATGCACTAGCGGGAGGGTGGAGCAATGAGCAGTTCTTC.

This CDR3 reads CASSDRLAGGVDTQYF. Here the CDR3 DNA reads TGTGCCAGCAGCGACCGACTAGCGGGAGGTGTTGATACGCAGTATTTT. The genes are TRBV7-9 and TRBJ2-3, with TRBD2 matching 13 bases. The germline gives CDR1 SEHNR, CDR2 FQNEAQ (reference sequence). This CDR3 is built from 16 residues. The V segment lost 5 bases and the J segment 6 bases; nucleotides outside the gene matches: 8.

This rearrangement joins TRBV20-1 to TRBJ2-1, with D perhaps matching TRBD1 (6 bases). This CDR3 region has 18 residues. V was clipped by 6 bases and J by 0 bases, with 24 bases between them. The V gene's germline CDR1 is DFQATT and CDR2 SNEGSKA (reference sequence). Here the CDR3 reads CSANRPGAGTTSYNEQFF. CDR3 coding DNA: TGCAGTGCCAATAGACCCGGGGCCGGGACAACCTCCTACAATGAGCAGTTCTTC.

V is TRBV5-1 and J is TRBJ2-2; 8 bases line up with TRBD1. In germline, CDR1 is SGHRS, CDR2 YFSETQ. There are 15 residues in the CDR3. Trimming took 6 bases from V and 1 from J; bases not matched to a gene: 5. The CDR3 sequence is CASTLGQGNTGELFF. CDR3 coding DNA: TGCGCCAGCACGCTAGGACAGGGGAACACCGGGGAGCTGTTTTTT.

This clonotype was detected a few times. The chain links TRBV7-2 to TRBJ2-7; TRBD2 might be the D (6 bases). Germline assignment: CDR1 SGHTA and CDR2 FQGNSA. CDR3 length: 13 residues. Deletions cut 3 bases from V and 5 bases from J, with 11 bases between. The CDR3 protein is CASSFAGQHEQYF. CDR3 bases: TGTGCCAGCAGCTTTGCGGGGCAGCACGAGCAGTACTTC. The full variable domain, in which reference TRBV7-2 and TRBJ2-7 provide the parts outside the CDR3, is GAGVSQSPSNKVTEKGKDVELRCDPISGHTALYWYRQSLGQGLEFLIYFQGNSAPDKSGLPSDRFSAERTGGSVSTLTIQRTQQEDSAVYLCASSFAGQHEQYFGPGTRLTVT.

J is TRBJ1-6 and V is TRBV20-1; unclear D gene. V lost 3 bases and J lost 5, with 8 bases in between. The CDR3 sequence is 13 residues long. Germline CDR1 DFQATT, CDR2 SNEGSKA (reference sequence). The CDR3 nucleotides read TGCAGTGCTAGGGGGTCGCATAATTCACCCCTCCACTTT. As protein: CSARGSHNSPLHF.

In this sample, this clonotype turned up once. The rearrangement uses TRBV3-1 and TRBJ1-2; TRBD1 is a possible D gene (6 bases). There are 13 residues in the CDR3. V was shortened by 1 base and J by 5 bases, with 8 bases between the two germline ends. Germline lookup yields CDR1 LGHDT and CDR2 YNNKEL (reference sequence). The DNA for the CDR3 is TGTGCCAGCAGCCAAGGACAGGCGTATGGCTACACCTTC. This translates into CASSQGQAYGYTF.

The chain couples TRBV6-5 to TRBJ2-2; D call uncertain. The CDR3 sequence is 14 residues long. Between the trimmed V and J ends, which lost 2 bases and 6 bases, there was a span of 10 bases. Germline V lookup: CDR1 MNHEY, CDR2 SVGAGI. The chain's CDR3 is CASSYVWLAGELFF. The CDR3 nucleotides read TGTGCCAGCAGTTACGTGTGGCTGGCCGGGGAGCTGTTTTTT.

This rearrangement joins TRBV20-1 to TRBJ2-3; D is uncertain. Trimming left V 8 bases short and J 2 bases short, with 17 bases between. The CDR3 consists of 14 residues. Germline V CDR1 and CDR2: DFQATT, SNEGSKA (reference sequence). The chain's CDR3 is CSTGRLGVTDTQYF. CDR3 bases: TGCAGTACCGGAAGGTTAGGAGTCACAGATACGCAGTATTTT.

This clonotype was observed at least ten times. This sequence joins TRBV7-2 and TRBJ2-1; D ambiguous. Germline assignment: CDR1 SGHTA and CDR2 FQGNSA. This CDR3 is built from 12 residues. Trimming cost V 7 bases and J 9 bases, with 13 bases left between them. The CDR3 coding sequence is TGTGCCAGCATTTCGCCGGCGCGTGAGCAGTTCTTC. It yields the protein CASISPAREQFF.

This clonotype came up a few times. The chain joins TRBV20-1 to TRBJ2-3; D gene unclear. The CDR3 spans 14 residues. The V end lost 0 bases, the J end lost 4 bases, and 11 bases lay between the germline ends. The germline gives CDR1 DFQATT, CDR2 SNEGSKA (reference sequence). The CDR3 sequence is CSAREGRSPDTQYF. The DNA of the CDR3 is TGCAGTGCTAGAGAGGGTCGATCCCCAGATACGCAGTATTTT.

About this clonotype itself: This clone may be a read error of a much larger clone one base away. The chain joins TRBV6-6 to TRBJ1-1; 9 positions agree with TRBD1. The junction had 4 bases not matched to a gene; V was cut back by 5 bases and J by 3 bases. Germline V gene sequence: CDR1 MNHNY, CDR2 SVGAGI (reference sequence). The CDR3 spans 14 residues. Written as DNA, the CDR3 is TGTGCCAGCAGTGACGACAGGGGGGACACTGAAGCTTTCTTT. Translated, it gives CASSDDRGDTEAFF.